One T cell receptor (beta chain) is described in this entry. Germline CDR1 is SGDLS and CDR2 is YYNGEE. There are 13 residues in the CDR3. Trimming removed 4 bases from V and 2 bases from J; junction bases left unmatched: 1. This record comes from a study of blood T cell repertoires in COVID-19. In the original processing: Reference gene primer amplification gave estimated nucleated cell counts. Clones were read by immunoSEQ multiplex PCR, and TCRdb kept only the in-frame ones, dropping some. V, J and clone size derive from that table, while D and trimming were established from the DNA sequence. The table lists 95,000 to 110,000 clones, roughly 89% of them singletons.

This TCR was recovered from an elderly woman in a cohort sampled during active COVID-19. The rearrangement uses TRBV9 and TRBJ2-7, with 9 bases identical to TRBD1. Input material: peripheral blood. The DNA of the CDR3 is TGTGCCAGCAGCAGACAGGGGGCCTACGAGCAGTACTTC. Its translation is CASSRQGAYEQYF. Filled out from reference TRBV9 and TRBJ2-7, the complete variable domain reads DSGVTQTPKHLITATGQRVTLRCSPRSGDLSVYWYQQSLDQGLQFLIQYYNGEERAKGNILERFSAQQFPDLHSELNLSSLELGDSALYFCASSRQGAYEQYFGPGTRLTVT.